Reported below is one TCR beta chain. CDR3 length: 14 amino acids. This specimen belongs to a study of T cells expressing NK-cell markers. TCRdb reanalyzed the 5' RACE reads and collapses them to one entry per CDR3 protein, without DNA. This sample's table has about 260,000 distinct CDR3 sequences. This rearrangement joins TRBV12-3 or TRBV12-4 to TRBJ2-3; without DNA, the TCRdb call of TRBD1 cannot be checked. The sample comprised blood T cells: a sorted CD56 or NKG2C T cell subset, CD4+ or CD8+ T cells, or bulk PBMC T cells (not recorded which). The TCR was taken from a young man in good health. The chain's CDR3 is CASSLDGTGDTQYF.